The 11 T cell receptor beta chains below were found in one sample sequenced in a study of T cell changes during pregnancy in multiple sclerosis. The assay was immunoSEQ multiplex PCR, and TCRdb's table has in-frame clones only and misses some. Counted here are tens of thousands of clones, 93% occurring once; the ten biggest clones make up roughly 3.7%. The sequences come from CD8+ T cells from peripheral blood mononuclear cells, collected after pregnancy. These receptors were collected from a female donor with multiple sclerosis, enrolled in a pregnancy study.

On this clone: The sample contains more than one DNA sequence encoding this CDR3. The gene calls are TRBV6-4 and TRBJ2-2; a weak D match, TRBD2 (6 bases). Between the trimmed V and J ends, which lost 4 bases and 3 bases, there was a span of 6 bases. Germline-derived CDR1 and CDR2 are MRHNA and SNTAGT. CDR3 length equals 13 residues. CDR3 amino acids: CASSAGDTGELFF. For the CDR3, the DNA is TGTGCCAGCAGTGCGGGGGACACCGGGGAGCTGTTTTTT.

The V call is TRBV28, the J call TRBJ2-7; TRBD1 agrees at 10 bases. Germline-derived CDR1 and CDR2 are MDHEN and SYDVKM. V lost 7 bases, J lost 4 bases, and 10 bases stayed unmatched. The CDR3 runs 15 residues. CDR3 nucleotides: TGTGCCAGCAAAAAGCGGGGACAGGGGAATTACGAGCAGTACTTC. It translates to CASKKRGQGNYEQYF.

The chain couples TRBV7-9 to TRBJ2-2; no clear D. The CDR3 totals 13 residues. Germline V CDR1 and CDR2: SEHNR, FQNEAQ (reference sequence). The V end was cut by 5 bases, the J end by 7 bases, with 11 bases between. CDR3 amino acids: CASSPRVNGELFF. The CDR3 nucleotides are TGTGCCAGCAGCCCCCGGGTGAACGGGGAGCTGTTTTTT.

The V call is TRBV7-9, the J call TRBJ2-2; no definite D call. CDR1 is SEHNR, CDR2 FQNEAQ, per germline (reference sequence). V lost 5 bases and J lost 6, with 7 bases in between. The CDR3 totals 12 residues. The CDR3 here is CASSAPAGELFF. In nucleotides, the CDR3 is TGTGCCAGCAGCGCGCCGGCCGGGGAGCTGTTTTTT.

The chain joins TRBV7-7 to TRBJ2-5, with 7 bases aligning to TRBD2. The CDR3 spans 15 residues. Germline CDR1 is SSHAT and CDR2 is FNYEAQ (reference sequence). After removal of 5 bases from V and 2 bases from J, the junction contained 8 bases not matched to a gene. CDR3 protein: CASSRALAVQETQYF. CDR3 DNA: TGTGCCAGCAGCCGGGCCCTAGCGGTGCAAGAGACCCAGTACTTC.

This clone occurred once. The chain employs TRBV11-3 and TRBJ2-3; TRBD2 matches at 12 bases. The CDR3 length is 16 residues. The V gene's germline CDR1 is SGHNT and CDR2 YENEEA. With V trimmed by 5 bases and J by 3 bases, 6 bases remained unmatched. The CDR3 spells CASSGRLAGETDTQYF. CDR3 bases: TGTGCCAGCAGCGGCCGACTAGCGGGGGAGACAGATACGCAGTATTTT.

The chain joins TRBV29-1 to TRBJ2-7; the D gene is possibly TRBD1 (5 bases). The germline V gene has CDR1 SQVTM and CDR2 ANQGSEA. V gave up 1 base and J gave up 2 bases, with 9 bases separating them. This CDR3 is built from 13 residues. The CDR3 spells CSVEVGAPYEQYF. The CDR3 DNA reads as TGCAGCGTTGAAGTAGGGGCACCCTACGAGCAGTACTTC.

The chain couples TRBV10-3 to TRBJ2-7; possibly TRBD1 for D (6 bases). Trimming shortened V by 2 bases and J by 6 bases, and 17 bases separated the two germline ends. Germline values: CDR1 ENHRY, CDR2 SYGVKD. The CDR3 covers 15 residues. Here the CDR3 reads CAISEESGGRFEQYF. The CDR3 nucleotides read TGTGCCATCAGTGAGGAGAGTGGGGGCCGTTTCGAGCAGTACTTC.

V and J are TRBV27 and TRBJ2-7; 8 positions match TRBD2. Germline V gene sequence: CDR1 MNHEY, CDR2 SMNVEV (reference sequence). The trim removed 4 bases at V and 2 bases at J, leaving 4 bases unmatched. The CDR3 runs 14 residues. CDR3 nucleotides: TGTGCCAGCAGTTGGAGCGGGAGTACCTACGAGCAGTACTTC. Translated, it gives CASSWSGSTYEQYF.

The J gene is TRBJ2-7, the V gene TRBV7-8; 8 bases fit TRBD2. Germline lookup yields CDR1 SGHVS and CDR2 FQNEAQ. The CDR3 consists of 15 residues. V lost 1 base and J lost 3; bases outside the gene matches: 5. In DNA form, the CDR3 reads TGTGCCAGCAGCTTAGAGGCGGGAGGAGGCTACGAGCAGTACTTC. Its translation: CASSLEAGGGYEQYF.

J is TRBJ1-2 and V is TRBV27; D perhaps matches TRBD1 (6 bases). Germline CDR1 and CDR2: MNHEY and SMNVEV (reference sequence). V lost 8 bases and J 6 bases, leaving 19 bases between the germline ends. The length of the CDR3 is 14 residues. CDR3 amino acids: CASSSTVGADGYTF. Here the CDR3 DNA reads TGTGCCAGCTCATCAACCGTGGGGGCAGATGGCTACACCTTC.